This T cell receptor (beta chain) came from a study of T cells in localized non-small cell lung cancer. Points from the study as a whole: The study found T cell clonality highest in uninvolved adjacent lung, above tumor. Detection in adjacent lung was observed for a median roughly 57 of the top 100 tumor clones. Greater blood T cell density accompanied longer overall survival. Sequencing covered just one tumor region, so heterogeneity cannot be ruled out.

Points on this clone: Its specificity is unknown.

Sequenced by immunoSEQ multiplex PCR; TCRdb stores in-frame clones only, minus some. The data show tens of thousands of clones, about 89% seen once. The receptor comes from a man aged 35 to 69 with stage I squamous cell lung carcinoma. The starting material was peripheral blood, obtained before any cancer treatment.

The CDR3 coding sequence is TGTGCCAGTAGTAATGGACAGGGTGGGAGTTATGGCTACACCTTC. It encodes CASSNGQGGSYGYTF. The J gene is TRBJ1-2, the V gene TRBV19, with 8 bases identical to TRBD1. The CDR3 extends over 15 amino acids. J was trimmed by 5 bases and V by 4 bases; bases with no gene match: 9. Germline-derived CDR1 and CDR2 are LNHDA and SQIVND (reference sequence).